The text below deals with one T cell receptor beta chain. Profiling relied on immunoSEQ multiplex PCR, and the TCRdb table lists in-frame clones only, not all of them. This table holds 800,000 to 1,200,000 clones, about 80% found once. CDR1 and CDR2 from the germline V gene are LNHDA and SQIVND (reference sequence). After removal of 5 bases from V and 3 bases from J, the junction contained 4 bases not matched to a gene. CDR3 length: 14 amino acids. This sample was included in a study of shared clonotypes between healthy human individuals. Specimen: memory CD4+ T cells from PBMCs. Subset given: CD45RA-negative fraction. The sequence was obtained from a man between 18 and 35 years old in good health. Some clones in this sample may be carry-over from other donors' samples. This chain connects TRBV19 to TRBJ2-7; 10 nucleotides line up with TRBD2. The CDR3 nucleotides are TGTGCCAGTAGTGACCCTAGCGGGAGCTACGAGCAGTACTTC. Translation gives CASSDPSGSYEQYF.